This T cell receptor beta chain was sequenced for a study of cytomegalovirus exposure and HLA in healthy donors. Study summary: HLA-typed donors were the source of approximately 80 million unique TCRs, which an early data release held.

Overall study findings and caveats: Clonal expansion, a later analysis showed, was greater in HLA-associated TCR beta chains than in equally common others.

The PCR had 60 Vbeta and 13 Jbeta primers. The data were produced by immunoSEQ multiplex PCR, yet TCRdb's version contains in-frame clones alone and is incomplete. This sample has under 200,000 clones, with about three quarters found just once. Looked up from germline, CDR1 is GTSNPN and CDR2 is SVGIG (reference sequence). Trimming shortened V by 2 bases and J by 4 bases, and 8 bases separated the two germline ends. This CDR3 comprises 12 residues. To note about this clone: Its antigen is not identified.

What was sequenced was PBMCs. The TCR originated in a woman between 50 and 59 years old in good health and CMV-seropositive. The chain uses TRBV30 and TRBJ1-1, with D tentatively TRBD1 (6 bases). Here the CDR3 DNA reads TGTGCCTGGAGTCAGGGGCTCACTGAAGCTTTCTTT. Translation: CAWSQGLTEAFF.